This T cell receptor (beta chain) came from a study of T cells after yellow fever vaccination. General study points: One caveat is that FACS-sorted repertoires could contain abundant clonotypes contaminating from the bulk population.

Of note for this clonotype: The antigen remains undetermined.

TCRdb passed the 5' RACE reads through MiXCR, listing each CDR3 protein once. The data contain 300,000 or so distinct CDR3 sequences, 10% to 15% of them singletons. The TCR originated in a man aged 30 to 39 who received the YFV17D yellow fever vaccine. This sample comprised CD4+ T cells sorted from PBMCs, obtained 45 days after the yellow fever booster vaccination.

The CDR3 region is CASSQVAREQYF. DNA for the CDR3: TGTGCCAGCAGCCAAGTGGCCCGCGAGCAGTACTTC. The V call is TRBV3-1, the J call TRBJ2-7; D is unresolved. The CDR3 runs 12 residues. Looked up from germline, CDR1 is LGHDT and CDR2 is YNNKEL (reference sequence). V was pared by 1 base and J by 6 bases, with 7 bases between.